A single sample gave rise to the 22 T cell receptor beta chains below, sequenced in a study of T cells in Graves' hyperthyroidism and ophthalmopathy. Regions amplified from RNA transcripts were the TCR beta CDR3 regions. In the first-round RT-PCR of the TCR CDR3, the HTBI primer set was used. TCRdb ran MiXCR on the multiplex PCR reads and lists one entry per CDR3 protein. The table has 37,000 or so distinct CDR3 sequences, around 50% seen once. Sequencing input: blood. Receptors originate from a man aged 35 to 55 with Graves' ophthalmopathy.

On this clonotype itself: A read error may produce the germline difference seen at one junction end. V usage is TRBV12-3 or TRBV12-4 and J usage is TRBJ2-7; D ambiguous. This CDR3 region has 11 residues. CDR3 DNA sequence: TGCGCCAGCAGTTTTACCCACGAGCAGTACTTC. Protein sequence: CASSFTHEQYF.

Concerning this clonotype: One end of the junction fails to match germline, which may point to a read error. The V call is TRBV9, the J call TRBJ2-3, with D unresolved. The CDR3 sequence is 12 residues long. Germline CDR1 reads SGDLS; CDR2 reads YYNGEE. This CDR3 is CASSVEMDAQYF. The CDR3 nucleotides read TGTGCTAGCAGCGTAGAAATGGATGCGCAGTATTTT.

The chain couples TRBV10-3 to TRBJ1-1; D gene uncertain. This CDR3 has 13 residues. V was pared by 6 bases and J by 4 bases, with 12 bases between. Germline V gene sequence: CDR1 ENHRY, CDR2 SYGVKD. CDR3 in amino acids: CAISFQFSTEAFF. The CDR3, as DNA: TGTGCCATCAGCTTTCAGTTCTCCACTGAAGCTTTCTTT.

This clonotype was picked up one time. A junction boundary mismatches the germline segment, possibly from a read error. In nucleotides, the CDR3 is TGTGACAGCAGCTTTGGGACGGGCGCGAACATCGGGGAGCTGTTTTTT. Translated, it gives CDSSFGTGANIGELFF. This sequence joins TRBV11-3 and TRBJ2-2, with D possibly called TRBD1 or TRBD2 (5 bases each). This CDR3 spans 16 amino acids. The germline CDR1 and CDR2 sequences are SGHNT and YENEEA.

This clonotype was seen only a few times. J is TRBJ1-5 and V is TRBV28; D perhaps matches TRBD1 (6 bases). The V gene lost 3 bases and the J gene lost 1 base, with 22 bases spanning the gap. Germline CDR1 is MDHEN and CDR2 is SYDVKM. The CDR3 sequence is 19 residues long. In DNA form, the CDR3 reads TGTGCCAGCAGTTTGTCCCGGGCCAAAACCGGGGGCAGCAATCAGCCCCAGCATTTT. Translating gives CASSLSRAKTGGSNQPQHF.

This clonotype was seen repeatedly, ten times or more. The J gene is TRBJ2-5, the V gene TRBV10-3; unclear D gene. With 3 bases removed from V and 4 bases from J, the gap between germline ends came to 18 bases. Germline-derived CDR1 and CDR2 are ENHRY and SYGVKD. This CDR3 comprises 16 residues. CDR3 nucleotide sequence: TGTGCCATCAGTGACCCATCCCATACAGTTGCAGAGACCCAGTACTTC. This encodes CAISDPSHTVAETQYF.

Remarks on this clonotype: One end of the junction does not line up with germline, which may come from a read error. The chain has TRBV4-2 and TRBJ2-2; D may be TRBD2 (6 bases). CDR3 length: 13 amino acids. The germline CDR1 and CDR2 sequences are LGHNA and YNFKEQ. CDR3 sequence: CASSQVGRGELFF. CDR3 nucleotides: TGTGCCAGCAGCCAAGTCGGACGCGGGGAGCTGTTCTTT.

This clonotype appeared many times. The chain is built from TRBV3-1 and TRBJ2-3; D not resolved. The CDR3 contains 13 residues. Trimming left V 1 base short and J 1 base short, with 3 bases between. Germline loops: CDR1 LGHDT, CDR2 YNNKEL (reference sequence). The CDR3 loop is CASSQGGTDTQYF. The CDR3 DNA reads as TGTGCCAGCAGCCAAGGGGGCACAGATACGCAGTATTTT.

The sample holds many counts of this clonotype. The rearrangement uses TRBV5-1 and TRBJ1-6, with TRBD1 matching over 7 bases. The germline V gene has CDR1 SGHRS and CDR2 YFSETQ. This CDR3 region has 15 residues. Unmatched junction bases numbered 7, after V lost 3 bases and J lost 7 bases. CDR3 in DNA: TGCGCCAGCAGCTCGGTCGACAGGGAAAATTCACCCCTCCACTTT. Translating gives CASSSVDRENSPLHF.

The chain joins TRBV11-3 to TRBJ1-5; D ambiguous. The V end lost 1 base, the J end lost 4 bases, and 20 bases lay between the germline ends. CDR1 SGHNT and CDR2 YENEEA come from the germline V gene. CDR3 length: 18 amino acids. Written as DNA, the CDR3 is TGTGCCAGCAGCTTAGTAGGAGTAGGGAAACTACCTAATCAGCCCCAGCATTTT. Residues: CASSLVGVGKLPNQPQHF. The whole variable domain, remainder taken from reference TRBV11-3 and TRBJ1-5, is EAGVVQSPRYKIIEKKQPVAFWCNPISGHNTLYWYLQNLGQGPELLIRYENEEAVDDSQLPKDRFSAERLKGVDSTLKIQPAELGDSAVYLCASSLVGVGKLPNQPQHFGDGTRLSIL.

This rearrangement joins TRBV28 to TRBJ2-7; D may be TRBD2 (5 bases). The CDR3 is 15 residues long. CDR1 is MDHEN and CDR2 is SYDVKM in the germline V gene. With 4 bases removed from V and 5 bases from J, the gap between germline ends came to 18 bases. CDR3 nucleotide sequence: TGTGCCAGCAGTTCTCCCTGGACTGGGGAAGACGAGCAGTACTTC. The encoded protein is CASSSPWTGEDEQYF.

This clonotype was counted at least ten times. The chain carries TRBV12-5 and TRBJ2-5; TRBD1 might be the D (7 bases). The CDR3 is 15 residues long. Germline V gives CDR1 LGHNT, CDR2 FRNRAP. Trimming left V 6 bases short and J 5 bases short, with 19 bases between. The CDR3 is CASGLRQGGVETQYF. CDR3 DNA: TGTGCTAGTGGACTCCGACAGGGAGGAGTGGAGACCCAGTACTTC.

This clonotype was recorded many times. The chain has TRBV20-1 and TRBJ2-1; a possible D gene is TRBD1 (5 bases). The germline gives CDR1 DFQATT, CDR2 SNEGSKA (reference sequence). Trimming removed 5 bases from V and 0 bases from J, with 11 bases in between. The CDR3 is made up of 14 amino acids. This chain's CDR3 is CSASQGDSYNEQFF. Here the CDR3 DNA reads TGCAGTGCTTCCCAGGGCGACTCCTACAATGAGCAGTTCTTC.

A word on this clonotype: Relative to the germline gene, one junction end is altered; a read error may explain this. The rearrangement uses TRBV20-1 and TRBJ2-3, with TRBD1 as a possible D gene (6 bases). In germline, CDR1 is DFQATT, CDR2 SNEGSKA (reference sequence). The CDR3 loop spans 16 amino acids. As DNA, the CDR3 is TGCAGTGTTAGAGATCCCGGGGCAGGGGCCACAGATACGCAGTATTTT. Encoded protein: CSVRDPGAGATDTQYF.

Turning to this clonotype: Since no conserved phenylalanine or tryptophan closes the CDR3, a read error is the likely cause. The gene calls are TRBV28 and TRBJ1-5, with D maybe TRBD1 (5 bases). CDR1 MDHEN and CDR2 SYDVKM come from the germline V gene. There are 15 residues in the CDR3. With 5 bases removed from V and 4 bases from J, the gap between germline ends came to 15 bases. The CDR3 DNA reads TGTGCCAGCAGTCGTGGGGCGGCCATGAATCAGCCCCAGCATCGT. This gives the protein CASSRGAAMNQPQHR.

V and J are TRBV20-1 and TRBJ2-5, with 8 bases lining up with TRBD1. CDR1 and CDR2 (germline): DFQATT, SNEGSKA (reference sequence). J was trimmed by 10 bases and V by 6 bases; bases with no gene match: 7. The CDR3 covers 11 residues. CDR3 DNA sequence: TGCAGTGCCTATCCAACAGGGGGCCAGTACTTC. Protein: CSAYPTGGQYF.

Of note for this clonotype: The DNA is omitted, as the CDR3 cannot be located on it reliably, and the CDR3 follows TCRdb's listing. The CDR3 here is CASSFPENEQFFGPGTDEKLFF. The chain combines TRBV7-9 with TRBJ1-4; the table gives TRBD1 as D, unverified against the DNA. Both ends counted, the CDR3 spans 22 residues. Germline CDR1 SEHNR, CDR2 FQNEAQ (reference sequence).

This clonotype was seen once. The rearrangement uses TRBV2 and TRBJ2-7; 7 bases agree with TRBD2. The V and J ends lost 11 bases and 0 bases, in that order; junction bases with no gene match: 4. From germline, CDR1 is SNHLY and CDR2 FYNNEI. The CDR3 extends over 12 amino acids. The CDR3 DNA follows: TGTGCCGACGGGGGGAGCTCCTACGAGCAGTACTTC. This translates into CADGGSSYEQYF.

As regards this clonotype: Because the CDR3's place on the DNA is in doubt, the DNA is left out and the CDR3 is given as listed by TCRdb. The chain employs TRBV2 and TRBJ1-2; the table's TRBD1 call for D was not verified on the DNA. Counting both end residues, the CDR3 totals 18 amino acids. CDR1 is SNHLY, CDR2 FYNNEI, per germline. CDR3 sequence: CASIYLCSPRDSLYGYTF.

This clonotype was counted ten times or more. The CDR3 DNA sequence: TGCAGTGCTAGAGAAGGGGCGGGAGGGGGCACAGATACGCAGTATTTT. Its protein product is CSAREGAGGGTDTQYF. The chain links TRBV20-1 to TRBJ2-3, with 9 bases identical to TRBD2. This CDR3 region has 16 residues. The germline CDR1 and CDR2 sequences are DFQATT and SNEGSKA (reference sequence). Trimming removed 0 bases from V and 1 base from J; junction bases left unmatched: 5.

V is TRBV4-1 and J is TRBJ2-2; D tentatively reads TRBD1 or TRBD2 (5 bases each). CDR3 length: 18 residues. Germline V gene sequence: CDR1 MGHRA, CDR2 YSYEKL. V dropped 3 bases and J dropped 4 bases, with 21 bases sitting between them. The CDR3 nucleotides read TGCGCCAGCAGCCAGGCCCACGGCGGGCGGCAGGGCACCGGGGAGCTGTTTTTT. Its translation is CASSQAHGGRQGTGELFF.

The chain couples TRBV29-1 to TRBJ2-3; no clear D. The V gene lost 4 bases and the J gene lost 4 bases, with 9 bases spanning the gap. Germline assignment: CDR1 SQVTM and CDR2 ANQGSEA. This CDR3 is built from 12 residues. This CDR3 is CSVVVASDTQYF. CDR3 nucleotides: TGCAGCGTTGTAGTAGCCTCAGATACGCAGTATTTT.